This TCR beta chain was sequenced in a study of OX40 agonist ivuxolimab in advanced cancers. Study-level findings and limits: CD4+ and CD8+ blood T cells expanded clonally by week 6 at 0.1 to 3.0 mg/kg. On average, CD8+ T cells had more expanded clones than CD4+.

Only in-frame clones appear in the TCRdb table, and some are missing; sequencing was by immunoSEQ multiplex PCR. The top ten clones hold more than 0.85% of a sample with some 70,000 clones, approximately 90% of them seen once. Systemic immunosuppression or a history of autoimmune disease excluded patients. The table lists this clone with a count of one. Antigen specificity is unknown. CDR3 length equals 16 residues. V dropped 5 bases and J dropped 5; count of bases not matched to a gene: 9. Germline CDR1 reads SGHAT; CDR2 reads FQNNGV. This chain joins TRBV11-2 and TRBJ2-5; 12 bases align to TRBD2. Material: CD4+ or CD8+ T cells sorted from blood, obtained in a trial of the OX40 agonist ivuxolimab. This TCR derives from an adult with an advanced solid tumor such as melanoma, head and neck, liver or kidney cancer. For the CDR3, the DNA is TGTGCCAGCAGCACGAACCTAGCGGGGGGGCAGGAGACCCAGTACTTC. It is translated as CASSTNLAGGQETQYF.